In its sample, the clone carrying this T cell receptor beta chain was seen a few times. Its specificity is not known. Next came a second PCR, run for about 6 to 12 cycles, which used a sample-barcoded 5' primer along with a J-beta primer mix. TCRdb re-called the 5' RACE reads through MiXCR, storing one row per CDR3 protein. This sample yields fewer than 950,000 distinct CDR3 sequences, of which roughly 34% are seen a single time; over 10% belongs to the top ten. These data belong to a study of blood T cells in healthy people across ages. Overall study results and limits: Donor CMV status, an unknown factor, possibly confounded changes in expanded clonotypes. Among long-lived donors, naive CD4+ cells were more numerous and diversity higher than in aged donors.

Donors each provided about 9.5 milliliters of peripheral blood. The clonotype comes from a man aged 18-30 years in good health. The material sequenced was blood.

The chain's CDR3 is CSATGTIDGYTF. The CDR3 region has the DNA TGCAGTGCCACAGGGACGATTGATGGCTACACCTTC. The V call is TRBV20-1, the J call TRBJ1-2; a weak D match, TRBD1 (6 bases). This CDR3 spans 12 amino acids. CDR1 and CDR2 (germline): DFQATT, SNEGSKA (reference sequence). Trimming shortened V by 6 bases and J by 6 bases, and 14 bases separated the two germline ends.